Listed here are 11 T cell receptor beta chains from one sample, sequenced in a study of cytomegalovirus exposure and HLA in healthy donors. Vbeta (60) and Jbeta (13) primers were used in the PCR. Data came from immunoSEQ multiplex PCR; TCRdb stores just in-frame clones and leaves some out. In all, the sample yields roughly 60,000 clones. Sample: PBMCs. These receptors were obtained from a woman between 18 and 29 years old in good health and CMV-seronegative.

This chain connects TRBV30 to TRBJ1-1, with 7 bases identical to TRBD1. CDR1 is GTSNPN, CDR2 SVGIG, per germline (reference sequence). There are 13 residues in the CDR3. Trimming at V came to 5 bases and at J to 0 bases, leaving 3 bases not matched to a gene. The CDR3 coding sequence is TGTGCCTGGGAGACAGGGATGAACACTGAAGCTTTCTTT. Amino acids: CAWETGMNTEAFF. The complete variable domain, with remaining parts taken from reference TRBV30 and TRBJ1-1, reads SQTIHQWPATLVQPVGSPLSLECTVEGTSNPNLYWYRQAAGRGLQLLFYSVGIGQISSEVPQNLSASRPQDRQFILSSKKLLLSDSGFYLCAWETGMNTEAFFGQGTRLTVV.

This chain joins TRBV10-1 and TRBJ2-7; a weak D match, TRBD2 (5 bases). Trimming took off 3 bases at V and 2 bases at J, with 11 bases between the two ends. The CDR3 totals 14 residues. Germline loops: CDR1 WNHNN, CDR2 SYGVQD (reference sequence). Here the CDR3 DNA reads TGCGCCAGCAGTGATGTTGCCGGGGCCTACGAGCAGTACTTC. This translates into CASSDVAGAYEQYF.

As concerns this clone: A read error may produce the germline difference seen at one junction end. The chain is built from TRBV19 and TRBJ2-3; D may be TRBD2 (6 bases). The CDR3 covers 14 residues. Germline CDR1 is LNHDA and CDR2 is SQIVND (reference sequence). This CDR3 reads CASRIAGGADTQYF. The DNA of the CDR3 is TGTGCCAGTAGGATAGCCGGAGGGGCTGATACGCAGTATTTT.

CDR3 residues: CASTGANYGYTF. The CDR3 DNA follows: TGTGCCAGCACGGGGGCTAACTATGGCTACACCTTC. The chain joins TRBV9 to TRBJ1-2, with D possibly matching TRBD1 (5 bases). This CDR3 contains 12 residues. The ends were cut back, 6 bases at V and 0 bases at J, with 6 bases in the middle. CDR1 is SGDLS, CDR2 YYNGEE, per germline.

The V and J genes are TRBV6-1 and TRBJ2-1; D possibly corresponds to TRBD2 (6 bases). Germline V CDR1 and CDR2: MNHNS, SASEGT. The V end was cut by 2 bases, the J end by 8 bases, with 19 bases between. The CDR3 runs to 16 residues. In nucleotides, the CDR3 is TGTGCCAGCAGTGAACGGAAGGGGCAGGGCGGGGATGAGCAGTTCTTC. Translated: CASSERKGQGGDEQFF.

The gene calls are TRBV6-6 and TRBJ1-5; maybe TRBD1 (6 bases). Germline V gene lookup returns CDR1 MNHNY and CDR2 SVGAGI (reference sequence). V shed 6 bases and J shed 2 bases, with 14 bases lying between them. The CDR3 totals 15 residues. The CDR3: CASSPTAGGNQPQHF. The CDR3 DNA is TGTGCCAGCAGCCCCACCGCAGGGGGCAATCAGCCCCAGCATTTT.

The chain carries TRBV10-3 and TRBJ1-1; D perhaps matches TRBD1 (5 bases). Germline assignment: CDR1 ENHRY and CDR2 SYGVKD. The V end was cut by 5 bases, the J end by 1 base, with 8 bases between. This CDR3 is built from 13 residues. The CDR3 here is CAISRGTNTEAFF. CDR3 nucleotides: TGTGCCATCAGTCGGGGGACGAACACTGAAGCTTTCTTT.

The V and J genes are TRBV29-1 and TRBJ2-1; 9 bases line up with TRBD2. CDR3 length equals 12 residues. The germline V gene has CDR1 SQVTM and CDR2 ANQGSEA. CDR3 coding DNA: TGCAGTGCCCAGCGGGAGGTCAATGAGCAGTTCTTC. Protein: CSAQREVNEQFF.

This chain connects TRBV5-1 to TRBJ2-7; D might be TRBD1 (6 bases). CDR1 and CDR2 from the germline V gene are SGHRS and YFSETQ. The V end was cut by 3 bases, the J end by 1 base, with 8 bases between. The CDR3 consists of 13 residues. Here the CDR3 reads CASSWDTSYEQYF. The CDR3, as DNA: TGCGCCAGCAGCTGGGACACTTCCTACGAGCAGTACTTC.

V is TRBV5-1 and J is TRBJ1-6, with 7 bases matching TRBD1. Germline lookup yields CDR1 SGHRS and CDR2 YFSETQ. V shed 0 bases, J shed 7 bases, and the junction held 4 bases outside the gene matches. This CDR3 contains 15 residues. The DNA of the CDR3 is TGCGCCAGCAGCTTGGTTACAGGGGCGAATTCACCCCTCCACTTT. Its translation is CASSLVTGANSPLHF.

The rearrangement uses TRBV10-2 and TRBJ2-2, with 7 positions matching TRBD1. The trim removed 2 bases at V and 4 bases at J, leaving 4 bases unmatched. CDR1 and CDR2 from the germline V gene are WSHSY and SAAADI. This CDR3 is 15 amino acids long. CDR3 nucleotide sequence: TGCGCCAGCAGTGAGACAGGGGTGACCACCGGGGAGCTGTTTTTT. Translating gives CASSETGVTTGELFF.